This T cell receptor beta chain was recovered during a study of T cell repertoires in cytomegalovirus infection. Across the whole study: An indication of both CMV infection and matching HLA type came from public TCR beta signatures. Findings and caveats of the study: HLA-C-restricted CMV-specific TCR beta clonotypes prevailed in the ex vivo response.

MiXCR, applied by TCRdb to the reads, yields one record per CDR3 protein. The sample lists approximately 260,000 distinct CDR3 sequences; over 15% were seen once. The ends were cut back, 3 bases at V and 3 bases at J, with 27 bases in the middle. CDR1 and CDR2 from the germline V gene are MNHEY and SVGEGT. CDR3 length: 20 residues. This clonotype came up a few times. Its target is unknown. V usage is TRBV6-2 or TRBV6-3 and J usage is TRBJ1-5; D is ambiguous. The TCR comes from a human donor in good health (CMV status not recorded). Some clones in this sample may be carry-over from other donors' samples. Material: CD8+ T cells from PBMCs. CDR3 DNA: TGTGCCAGCAGTTATTCCCGAATCGAGTTTGGGGATCTATACAATCAGCCCCAGCATTTT. Amino acid sequence: CASSYSRIEFGDLYNQPQHF.